This TCR beta chain was recovered during a study of blood T cell repertoires in COVID-19 (dated by TCRdb to about 2020). Some background on the complete study: The collaborator samples originated in the United States, Italy and Spain and spanned the acute and convalescent phases of COVID-19. The prospective study material was composed of cDNA or gDNA derived from T cells, B-cell-depleted T cells, or PBMCs. The dataset comprised deeply sampled blood TCRbeta repertoires from subjects exposed to, actively infected with, or recovered from COVID-19. The repertoires were released in a freely available public database meant as a resource for research on the immune response to SARS-CoV-2. The samples were drawn from the first 160 participants of the ongoing ImmuneRACE study and from 1,254 subjects provided by 6 global collaborators. The sample metadata nearly always contained a de-identified subject ID, COVID-19 status, age in years and sex. Where available, HLA class I and class II types were taken from metadata supplied by the sample provider and were not determined by assay-based typing.

The investigation overall reported the following: The amount of clinical and demographic metadata varied by source and participant and was provided uncurated.

Each collaborating institution followed its own protocols to collect whole blood in K2EDTA tubes. For TCRbeta analysis, collaborators shipped samples as frozen whole blood, isolated PBMCs, or DNA extracted from either of those sample types. From V the trimming removes 7 bases and from J it removes 5 bases, while the gene matches leave 7 bases of the junction unaccounted for. Sequences MNHEY (CDR1) and SVGAGI (CDR2) are obtained from the germline V gene. Including the terminal cysteine and phenylalanine, the CDR3 comprises 14 residues. Only the CDR3 DNA is retained, 42 bases long and in frame from the first base. TCRbeta CDR3 regions were amplified from genomic DNA using the immunoSEQ Assay, a bias-controlled multiplex PCR. On the study's bioinformatics: The number of nucleated cells in each sample was estimated by amplification of reference gene primers within the assay. Sequence reads were collapsed and filtered to measure the absolute abundance of every unique TCRbeta CDR3 rearrangement. For each sample, productive Simpson clonality was calculated by taking the square root of Simpson's diversity index across productive rearrangements. The source is immuneACCESS, and TCRdb retained only in-frame sequences with V and J called. Part of the clones is not carried over; for the studies checked, unresolved V genes explain less than half of this, and the remainder is unexplained. The V and J calls and clone size come from that table; D and trimming were worked out from the DNA. Within this sample are about 260,000 clones, with 85% to 90% of them counted one time only. The ten largest account for 3.6% of the sample.

This clone appeared a few times. Its antigen is not yet known. No clone much larger than this one lies a single base away; base qualities are absent. This chain is built from TRBV6-5 and TRBJ2-7, and 11 junction bases match TRBD1. The receptor comes from a man younger than 35 with active or convalescent COVID-19. The sequenced material came from peripheral blood. The DNA sequence follows: TGTGCCAGCAAGGCGGACAGGGGGCGGGACGAGCAGTACTTC. This gives the protein CASKADRGRDEQYF.